A single sample is the source of the 3 T cell receptor beta chains below, sequenced in a study of cytomegalovirus exposure and HLA in healthy donors. 13 Jbeta primers and 60 Vbeta primers were used for the PCR. Profiling relied on immunoSEQ multiplex PCR, and the TCRdb table lists in-frame clones only, not all of them. The sample records about 98,000 clones, 55% to 75% being singletons. The source material was PBMCs. These receptors all stem from a man aged 50 to 59 in good health and CMV-seronegative.

The chain couples TRBV5-1 to TRBJ1-1; the D is unclear. The V gene lost 4 bases and the J gene lost 1 base, with 8 bases spanning the gap. CDR3 length equals 13 residues. Per germline, CDR1 SGHRS and CDR2 YFSETQ. The CDR3 sequence: CASSVAGNTEAFF. The CDR3 DNA reads as TGCGCCAGCAGCGTTGCAGGGAACACTGAAGCTTTCTTT.

The sample holds a few counts of this clone. The chain joins TRBV28 to TRBJ1-4; 8 nucleotides match TRBD1. The CDR3 covers 18 residues. J was trimmed by 3 bases and V by 3 bases; bases with no gene match: 12. Germline CDR1 MDHEN, CDR2 SYDVKM. Here the CDR3 reads CASSFSFGQGAANEKLFF. CDR3 coding DNA: TGTGCCAGCAGTTTTTCTTTCGGGCAGGGGGCAGCTAATGAAAAACTGTTTTTT.

CDR3 in DNA: TGTGCCAGCAGTGGGACGGGATATGGCTACACCTTC. This sequence encodes CASSGTGYGYTF. The chain is built from TRBV2 and TRBJ1-2; D is uncertain. In germline, CDR1 is SNHLY, CDR2 FYNNEI. The ends were cut back, 4 bases at V and 5 bases at J, with 8 bases in the middle. The CDR3 extends over 12 amino acids.